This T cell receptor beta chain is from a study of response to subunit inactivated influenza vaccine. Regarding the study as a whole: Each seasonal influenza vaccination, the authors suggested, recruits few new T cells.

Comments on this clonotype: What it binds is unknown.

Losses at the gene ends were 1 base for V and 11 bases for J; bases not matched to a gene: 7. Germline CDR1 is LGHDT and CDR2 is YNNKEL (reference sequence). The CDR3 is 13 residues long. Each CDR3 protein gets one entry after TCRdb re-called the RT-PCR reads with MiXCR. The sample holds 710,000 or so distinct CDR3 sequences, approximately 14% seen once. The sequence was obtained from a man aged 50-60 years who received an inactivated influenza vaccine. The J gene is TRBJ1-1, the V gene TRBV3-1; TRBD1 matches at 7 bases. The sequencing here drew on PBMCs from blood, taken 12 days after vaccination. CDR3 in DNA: TGTGCCAGCAGCCAAGGAGGGGGCAGTGGGGCTTTCTTT. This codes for CASSQGGGSGAFF. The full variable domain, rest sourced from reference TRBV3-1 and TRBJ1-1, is DTAVSQTPKYLVTQMGNDKSIKCEQNLGHDTMYWYKQDSKKFLKIMFSYNNKELIINETVPNRFSPKSPDKAHLNLHINSLELGDSAVYFCASSQGGGSGAFFGQGTRLTVV.